The 23 T cell receptor beta chains in this list originate from one sample, sequenced in a study of blood T cell repertoires in COVID-19. Sequencing was performed with immunoSEQ multiplex PCR; in TCRdb, only in-frame clones are kept and a portion is missing. The table has 190,000 or so clones, about 90% seen once. Sequencing was done on a sample of peripheral blood. The receptors were sampled from a man aged 35 to 55 with active or convalescent COVID-19.

This clone was recorded once. V is TRBV5-4 and J is TRBJ1-2; 7 nucleotides align to TRBD1. Per the germline V gene, CDR1 is SGHNT and CDR2 is YYREEE (reference sequence). With 4 bases clipped from V and 6 bases from J, the junction kept 9 bases outside the gene matches. The CDR3 sequence is 14 residues long. The CDR3 sequence is CASSIPGQSHGYTF. In nucleotides, the CDR3 is TGTGCCAGCAGCATACCGGGACAGTCCCATGGCTACACCTTC.

The chain combines TRBV27 with TRBJ2-5; D is perhaps TRBD2 (5 bases). The germline CDR1 and CDR2 sequences are MNHEY and SMNVEV (reference sequence). The CDR3 spans 13 residues. Trimming shortened V by 6 bases and J by 3 bases, and 11 bases separated the two germline ends. CDR3 in DNA: TGTGCCAGCAGGCCCAGCGGCAAAGAGACCCAGTACTTC. Translating it yields CASRPSGKETQYF.

This CDR3 is CASSMTGEYEKGYTF. In DNA, the CDR3 is TGTGCCAGCAGCATGACAGGGGAATACGAAAAAGGCTACACCTTC. The rearrangement joins TRBV25-1 to TRBJ1-2; 8 bases match TRBD1. CDR3 size: 15 residues. Germline CDR1 and CDR2: MGHDK and SYGVNS. The ends lost 6 bases at V and 8 bases at J; junction bases unmatched: 14.

In its sample, this clone was seen many times. The chain recombines TRBV7-2 with TRBJ2-1; the D gene is possibly TRBD1 (6 bases). The CDR3 spans 15 residues. V lost 0 bases and J 3 bases, leaving 9 bases between the germline ends. The germline gives CDR1 SGHTA, CDR2 FQGNSA. The CDR3 DNA reads TGTGCCAGCAGCTTAGCACAGGGCTTCTACAATGAGCAGTTCTTC. This translates into CASSLAQGFYNEQFF.

This clone has a handful of counts. This rearrangement joins TRBV4-1 to TRBJ1-5; 7 bases match TRBD1. J lost 0 bases, V lost 0 bases, and 2 bases had no gene match. The CDR3 consists of 16 residues. Germline-derived CDR1 and CDR2 are MGHRA and YSYEKL. CDR3 in DNA: TGCGCCAGCAGCCAAGAGACAGGGTATAGCAATCAGCCCCAGCATTTT. Its protein product is CASSQETGYSNQPQHF.

This chain uses TRBV20-1 with TRBJ1-2; the match to TRBD1 covers 7 bases. CDR1 is DFQATT, CDR2 SNEGSKA, per germline (reference sequence). There are 11 residues in the CDR3. The V gene end was trimmed by 8 bases and the J gene end by 8 bases; junction bases not matched to a gene: 8. The CDR3 DNA reads TGCAGTACTTGGACAGGAGAGGGCTACACCTTC. Residues: CSTWTGEGYTF.

J is TRBJ2-5 and V is TRBV18; TRBD2 aligns across 7 bases. CDR3 length equals 15 residues. V shed 3 bases and J 3 bases; nucleotides not matched to a gene: 7. Germline CDR1 is KGHSH and CDR2 is LQKENI. In nucleotides, the CDR3 is TGTGCCAGCTCACCCCCCCTACGGGGGGAAGAGACCCAGTACTTC. The encoded protein is CASSPPLRGEETQYF.

The chain employs TRBV6-5 and TRBJ1-2; TRBD1 might be the D (6 bases). CDR1 and CDR2 from the germline V gene are MNHEY and SVGAGI. The CDR3 contains 12 residues. Trimming removed 7 bases from V and 5 bases from J, with 11 bases in between. The chain's CDR3 is CASTSGQYGYTF. The CDR3 DNA is TGTGCCAGCACCAGCGGACAGTATGGCTACACCTTC.

The chain is built from TRBV11-2 and TRBJ1-1; no definite D call. The length of the CDR3 is 12 residues. Between the trimmed V and J ends, which lost 5 bases and 5 bases, there was a span of 9 bases. Germline CDR1 reads SGHAT; CDR2 reads FQNNGV. The CDR3 nucleotides read TGTGCCAGCAGCCCCGGCGGGACTGAAGCTTTCTTT. Amino acid sequence: CASSPGGTEAFF.

This CDR3 reads CASSHFGSYTF. CDR3 in DNA: TGTGCCAGCAGCCATTTCGGGAGCTACACCTTC. The chain links TRBV14 to TRBJ1-2; D not resolved. In germline, CDR1 is SGHDN, CDR2 FVKESK. The CDR3 consists of 11 residues. V was trimmed by 3 bases and J by 9 bases, leaving 8 bases between them. Full variable domain (remainder filled in from reference TRBV14 and TRBJ1-2): EAGVTQFPSHSVIEKGQTVTLRCDPISGHDNLYWYRRVMGKEIKFLLHFVKESKQDESGMPNNRFLAERTGGTYSTLKVQPAELEDSGVYFCASSHFGSYTFGSGTRLTVV.

The rearrangement uses TRBV10-2 and TRBJ2-3; 10 bases are a match to TRBD2. Germline V CDR1 and CDR2: WSHSY, SAAADI. V lost 2 bases, J lost 4 bases, and 6 bases stayed unmatched. The CDR3 covers 16 residues. The CDR3 DNA is TGCGCCAGCAGTGAGGGTAGCGGGGGGTTGGCAGATACGCAGTATTTT. Translated, it gives CASSEGSGGLADTQYF.

This clone was picked up a small number of times. The gene calls are TRBV28 and TRBJ2-7; perhaps TRBD1 as D (5 bases). The CDR3 spans 14 residues. Looked up from germline, CDR1 is MDHEN and CDR2 is SYDVKM. The V gene lost 3 bases and the J gene lost 2 bases, with 11 bases spanning the gap. The DNA of the CDR3 is TGTGCCAGCAGTTTTGCACAGGCCCCCTACGAGCAGTACTTC. Protein product: CASSFAQAPYEQYF. The full variable domain, in which reference TRBV28 and TRBJ2-7 provide the parts outside the CDR3, is DVKVTQSSRYLVKRTGEKVFLECVQDMDHENMFWYRQDPGLGLRLIYFSYDVKMKEKGDIPEGYSVSREKKERFSLILESASTNQTSMYLCASSFAQAPYEQYFGPGTRLTVT.

V and J are TRBV6-4 and TRBJ2-7; 7 bases align to TRBD1. CDR3 length equals 15 residues. Germline V gene sequence: CDR1 MRHNA, CDR2 SNTAGT. V dropped 6 bases and J dropped 2; count of bases not matched to a gene: 10. CDR3 loop: CASRPETGITYEQYF. The CDR3 DNA is TGTGCCAGCAGACCTGAGACAGGGATTACCTACGAGCAGTACTTC.

CDR3 in amino acids: CASSQGGSGSANYNEQFF. CDR3 nucleotide sequence: TGCGCCAGCAGCCAGGGGGGTAGCGGGTCAGCTAACTACAATGAGCAGTTCTTC. This chain joins TRBV4-1 and TRBJ2-1; TRBD2 matches at 7 bases. V lost 3 bases to trimming and J lost 3 bases; unmatched junction nucleotides: 14. Germline V gene sequence: CDR1 MGHRA, CDR2 YSYEKL. There are 18 residues in the CDR3.

This clone was seen only a few times. V usage is TRBV25-1 and J usage is TRBJ1-1, with 7 bases aligning to TRBD1. The CDR3 is made up of 13 amino acids. V was clipped by 5 bases and J by 6 bases; unmatched bases: 6. The V gene's germline CDR1 is MGHDK and CDR2 SYGVNS. The CDR3 bases are TGTGCCAGCAGTACCCACAGGGGCCCTGAAGCTTTCTTT. It codes for CASSTHRGPEAFF.

The gene calls are TRBV10-2 and TRBJ2-7, with 9 positions matching TRBD2. Looked up from germline, CDR1 is WSHSY and CDR2 is SAAADI. With 8 bases clipped from V and 0 bases from J, the junction kept 8 bases outside the gene matches. The CDR3 extends over 15 amino acids. The CDR3 region has the DNA TGCGCCAGCGATAGCGGGGGTTCGAGCTCCTACGAGCAGTACTTC. As protein: CASDSGGSSSYEQYF.

In nucleotides, the CDR3 is TGCGCCAGCAGTGAGTCGAGGGGACTAGTGGAGACCCAGTACTTC. Translated: CASSESRGLVETQYF. J is TRBJ2-5 and V is TRBV10-2, with 8 bases that match TRBD2. Trimming removed 0 bases from V and 5 bases from J; junction bases left unmatched: 5. The CDR3 is 15 amino acids. The germline CDR1 and CDR2 sequences are WSHSY and SAAADI.

The chain uses TRBV30 and TRBJ2-7, with a possible D match to TRBD1 (6 bases). CDR1 GTSNPN and CDR2 SVGIG come from the germline V gene (reference sequence). V lost 5 bases and J 1 base, leaving 9 bases between the germline ends. This CDR3 comprises 12 residues. The CDR3: CAWVTGSYEQYF. The CDR3, as DNA: TGTGCCTGGGTTACAGGGTCCTACGAGCAGTACTTC.

The chain has TRBV6-6 and TRBJ2-5; weak D call: TRBD1 (6 bases). Germline V gives CDR1 MNHNY, CDR2 SVGAGI (reference sequence). The CDR3 totals 13 residues. V was pared by 5 bases and J by 5 bases, with 12 bases between. CDR3 loop: CASSLHRVETQYF. CDR3 nucleotide sequence: TGTGCCAGCAGTCTCCACAGGGTCGAGACCCAGTACTTC.

The chain combines TRBV30 with TRBJ2-1, with TRBD2 matching 7 bases. The CDR3 is made up of 13 amino acids. Looked up from germline, CDR1 is GTSNPN and CDR2 is SVGIG (reference sequence). The V segment lost 0 bases and the J segment 9 bases; nucleotides outside the gene matches: 5. CDR3 region: CAWSVRGGAEQFF. The CDR3 DNA sequence: TGTGCCTGGAGTGTTCGGGGAGGGGCTGAGCAGTTCTTC.

This CDR3 reads CASSGQGAGYGYTF. The CDR3 DNA reads TGTGCCAGCAGCGGACAGGGGGCTGGCTATGGCTACACCTTC. This chain links TRBV9 with TRBJ1-2, with 10 bases that match TRBD1. This CDR3 spans 14 amino acids. CDR1 is SGDLS, CDR2 YYNGEE, per germline. The V and J ends lost 3 bases and 4 bases, in that order; junction bases with no gene match: 3.

The rearrangement joins TRBV10-3 to TRBJ2-1; TRBD2 is a possible D gene (6 bases). The CDR3 is 16 amino acids. The V end lost 8 bases, the J end lost 0 bases, and 17 bases lay between the germline ends. Germline V gives CDR1 ENHRY, CDR2 SYGVKD. The CDR3 region is CAIGGAGGNSYNEQFF. In DNA, the CDR3 is TGTGCCATCGGAGGGGCCGGGGGTAACTCCTACAATGAGCAGTTCTTC.

This clone was picked up a small number of times. This chain joins TRBV2 and TRBJ2-5, with TRBD1 identical over 9 bases. The CDR3 has 14 residues. Trimming cost V 6 bases and J 4 bases; bases outside gene matches: 6. Germline V CDR1 and CDR2: SNHLY, FYNNEI. In nucleotides, the CDR3 is TGTGCCAGCAGCTGGGACAGGGCTTTAGAGACCCAGTACTTC. It codes for CASSWDRALETQYF.